This T cell receptor beta chain was sequenced in a study of Ad26.COV2.S vaccination and SARS-CoV-2 variants. For the study at large: The vaccine Ad26.COV2.S was put into the muscle once, or twice with 56 days between.

Deletions cut 0 bases from V and 3 bases from J, with 9 bases between. The V gene's germline CDR1 is PRHDT and CDR2 FYEKMQ (reference sequence). The CDR3 runs to 15 residues. The repertoire was sequenced with immunoSEQ multiplex PCR; TCRdb's copy has only in-frame clones and lacks some. The repertoire has some 330,000 clones, 90% of them found once; the top ten carry over 5%. Findings and caveats of the study: Reported findings describe substantial breadth in spike-specific CD8+ and CD4+ T cell responses following vaccination. It is possible that the TCR breadth and depth analyses underestimated the total T cell responses.

Sample treatment: about 20 received Ad26.COV2.S at low or high dose, single or two shots; about 5 received placebo; per-sample allocation not given. Day 63 after the first injection of vaccine or placebo was the sampling time. The table lists this clone with many counts. Its antigen is as yet unknown. This sequence originates from a person aged 18-65 years who received the Ad26.COV2.S COVID-19 vaccine or a placebo. The source was peripheral blood, collected in a trial of Ad26.COV2.S vaccine versus placebo. J is TRBJ2-1 and V is TRBV13; perhaps TRBD2 as D (6 bases). The CDR3: CASSLGSGLYNEQFF. Here the CDR3 DNA reads TGTGCCAGCAGCTTAGGATCGGGACTCTACAATGAGCAGTTCTTC.